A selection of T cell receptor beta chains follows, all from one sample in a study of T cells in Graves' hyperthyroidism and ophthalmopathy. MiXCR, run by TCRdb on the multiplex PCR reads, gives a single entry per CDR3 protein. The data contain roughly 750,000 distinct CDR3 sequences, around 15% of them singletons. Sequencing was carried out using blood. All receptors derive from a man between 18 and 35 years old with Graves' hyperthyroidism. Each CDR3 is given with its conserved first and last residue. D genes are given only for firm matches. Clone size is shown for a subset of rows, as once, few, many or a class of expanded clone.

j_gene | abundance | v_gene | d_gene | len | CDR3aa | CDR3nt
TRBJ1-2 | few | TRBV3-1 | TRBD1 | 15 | CASSQGRTGASGYTF | TGTGCCAGCAGCCAAGGGCGAACAGGGGCGAGTGGCTACACCTTC
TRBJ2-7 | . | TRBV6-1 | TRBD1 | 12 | CATNRGQYEQYF | TGTGCCACGAACAGGGGCCAGTACGAGCAGTACTTC
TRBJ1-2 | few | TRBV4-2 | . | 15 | CASSQDKGSNYGYTF | TGTGCCAGCAGCCAAGATAAGGGGAGTAACTATGGCTACACCTTC
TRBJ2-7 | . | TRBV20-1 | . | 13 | CSARGPSSYEQYF | TGCAGTGCTAGAGGGCCCAGTTCCTACGAGCAGTACTTC
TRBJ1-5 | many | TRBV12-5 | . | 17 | CASGLKQGLYSNQPQHF | TGTGCTAGTGGTTTGAAGCAGGGGCTTTATAGCAATCAGCCCCAGCATTTT
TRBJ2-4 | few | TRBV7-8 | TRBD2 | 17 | CASSTLAGGLAKNIQYF | TGTGCCAGCAGTACCCTAGCGGGAGGTTTAGCCAAAAACATTCAGTACTTC
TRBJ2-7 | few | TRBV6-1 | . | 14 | CASGLASTPYEQYF | TGTGCCAGCGGGCTAGCGAGCACCCCCTACGAGCAGTACTTC
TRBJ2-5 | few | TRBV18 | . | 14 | CASSPPGVKETQYF | TGTGCCAGCTCACCACCGGGGGTAAAAGAGACCCAGTACTTC
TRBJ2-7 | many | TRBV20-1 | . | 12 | CSASESSYEQYF | TGCAGTGCTAGCGAAAGTTCCTACGAGCAGTACTTC
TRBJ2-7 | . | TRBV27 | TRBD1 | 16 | CASSLSLGQLSYEQYF | TGTGCCAGCAGTTTATCGCTGGGACAGCTCTCCTACGAGCAGTACTTC
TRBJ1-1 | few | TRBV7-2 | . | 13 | CASSLVISTEAFF | TGTGCCAGCAGCTTGGTTATTTCCACTGAAGCTTTCTTT
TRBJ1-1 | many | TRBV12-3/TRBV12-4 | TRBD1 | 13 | CASRRTGDTEAFF | TGTGCCAGCAGGCGCACAGGGGACACTGAAGCTTTCTTT
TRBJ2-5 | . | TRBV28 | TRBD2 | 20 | CAFGHACSLLLAGELETQYF | TGTGCCTTCGGTCATGCCTGCAGTTTATTACTAGCGGGAGAATTAGAGACCCAGTACTTC
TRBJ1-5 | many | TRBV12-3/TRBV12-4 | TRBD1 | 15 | CASRSGQISNQPQHF | TGTGCCAGCAGATCGGGACAGATTAGCAATCAGCCCCAGCATTTT
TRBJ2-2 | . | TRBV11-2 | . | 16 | CASSLGWQGNTGELFF | TGTGCCAGCAGCTTAGGATGGCAGGGAAACACCGGGGAGCTGTTTTTT
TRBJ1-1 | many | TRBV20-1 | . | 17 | CSARPPGGRELGTEAFF | TGCAGTGCTAGGCCCCCGGGGGGGCGAGAACTAGGAACTGAAGCTTTCTTT
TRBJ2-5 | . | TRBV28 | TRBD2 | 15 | CASSLNAGGEETQYF | TGTGCCAGCAGTTTAAACGCGGGAGGAGAAGAGACCCAGTACTTC
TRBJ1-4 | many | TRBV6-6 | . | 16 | CASSYSVGTHNEKLFF | TGTGCCAGCAGTTACTCCGTCGGGACACATAATGAAAAACTGTTTTTT
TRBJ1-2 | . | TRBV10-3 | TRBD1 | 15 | CAIGGDRGDNYGYTF | TGTGCCATCGGAGGGGACAGGGGGGATAACTATGGCTACACCTTC
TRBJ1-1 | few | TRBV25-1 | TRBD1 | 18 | CASSVYSWTGRVGTEAFF | TGTGCCAGCAGTGTATATTCCTGGACAGGGAGGGTGGGGACTGAAGCTTTCTTT
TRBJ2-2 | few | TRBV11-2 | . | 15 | CASSLRASDTGELFF | TGTGCCAGCAGCTTACGCGCGTCGGACACCGGGGAGCTGTTTTTT
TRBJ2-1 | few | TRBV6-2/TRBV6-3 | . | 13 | CASQGRKYNEQFF | TGTGCCAGCCAGGGGCGGAAATACAATGAGCAGTTCTTC
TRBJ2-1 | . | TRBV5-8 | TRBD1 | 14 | CASSWGQGSHEQFF | TGTGCCAGCAGCTGGGGACAGGGCTCGCATGAGCAGTTCTTC
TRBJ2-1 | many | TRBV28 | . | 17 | CASRKLSAGFAYNEQFF | TGTGCCAGCAGAAAACTCTCGGCGGGGTTCGCCTACAATGAGCAGTTCTTC
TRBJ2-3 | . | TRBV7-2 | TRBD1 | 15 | CASSLMGQGSDTQYF | TGTGCCAGCAGCTTAATGGGACAGGGATCAGATACGCAGTATTTT
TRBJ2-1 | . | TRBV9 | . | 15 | CASSVGGGGYDEQFF | TGTGCCAGCAGCGTCGGGGGAGGGGGCTATGATGAGCAGTTCTTC
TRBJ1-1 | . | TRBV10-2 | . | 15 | CANSEIRDGNTEAFF | TGCGCCAACAGTGAGATCCGGGACGGCAACACTGAAGCTTTCTTT
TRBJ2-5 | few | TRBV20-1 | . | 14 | CSARSGTEEETQYF | TGCAGTGCTAGATCCGGGACGGAGGAAGAGACCCAGTACTTC
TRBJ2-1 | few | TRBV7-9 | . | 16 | CASSLKRDTTYNEQFF | TGTGCCAGCAGCTTAAAACGGGACACGACCTACAATGAGCAGTTCTTC
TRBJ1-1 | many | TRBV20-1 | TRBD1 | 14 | CSAATGVWDTEAFF | TGCAGTGCCGCCACAGGGGTCTGGGACACTGAAGCTTTCTTT
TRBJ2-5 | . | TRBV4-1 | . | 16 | CASSQDPPGQQETQYF | TGCGCCAGCAGCCAAGACCCCCCCGGACAGCAAGAGACCCAGTACTTC
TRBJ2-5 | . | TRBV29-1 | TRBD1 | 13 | CSVPGQGRETQYF | TGCAGCGTACCGGGACAGGGTAGAGAGACCCAGTACTTC